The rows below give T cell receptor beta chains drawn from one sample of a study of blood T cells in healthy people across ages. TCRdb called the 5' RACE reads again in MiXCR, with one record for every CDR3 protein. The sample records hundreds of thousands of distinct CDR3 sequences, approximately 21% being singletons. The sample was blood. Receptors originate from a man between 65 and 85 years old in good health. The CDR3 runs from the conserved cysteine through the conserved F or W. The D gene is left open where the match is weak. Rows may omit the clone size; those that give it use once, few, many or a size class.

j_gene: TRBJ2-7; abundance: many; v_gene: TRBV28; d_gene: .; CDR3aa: CASSRWSFEQYF; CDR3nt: TGTGCCAGCAGTCGCTGGTCGTTCGAGCAGTACTTC
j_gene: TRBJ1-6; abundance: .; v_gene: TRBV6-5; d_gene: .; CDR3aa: CASGRGGSIDGSPLHF; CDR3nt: TGTGCCAGCGGTAGAGGGGGGAGTATAGATGGTTCACCCCTCCACTTT
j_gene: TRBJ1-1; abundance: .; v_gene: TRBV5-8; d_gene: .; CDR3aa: CASSPMGSSNTEAFF; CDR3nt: TGTGCCAGCAGCCCGATGGGGAGTTCGAACACTGAAGCTTTCTTT
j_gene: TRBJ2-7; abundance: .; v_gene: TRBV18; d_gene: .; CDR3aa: CASSQGQTTYEQYF; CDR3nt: TGTGCCAGCTCACAAGGACAGACCACCTACGAGCAGTACTTC
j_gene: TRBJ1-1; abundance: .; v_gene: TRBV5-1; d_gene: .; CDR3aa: CASSLGDSKNTEAFF; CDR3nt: TGCGCCAGCAGCTTGGGCGACAGCAAGAACACTGAAGCTTTCTTT
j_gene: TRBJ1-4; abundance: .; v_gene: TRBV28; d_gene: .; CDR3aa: CASSPHDRNEKLFF; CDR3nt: TGTGCCAGCAGTCCGCACGACAGGAATGAAAAACTGTTTTTT
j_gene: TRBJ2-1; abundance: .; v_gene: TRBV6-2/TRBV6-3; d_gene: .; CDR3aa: CASSYSTGPSSYNEQFF; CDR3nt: TGTGCCAGCAGTTACTCGACTGGTCCTAGCTCCTACAATGAGCAGTTCTTC
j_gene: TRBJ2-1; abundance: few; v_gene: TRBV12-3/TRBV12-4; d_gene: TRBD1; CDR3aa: CASSSGQGDNEQFF; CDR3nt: TGTGCCAGCAGTTCGGGACAGGGAGACAATGAGCAGTTCTTC
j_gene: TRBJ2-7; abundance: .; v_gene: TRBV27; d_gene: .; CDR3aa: CASRSPGQEGYEQYF; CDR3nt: TGTGCCAGCAGATCACCCGGACAGGAGGGCTACGAGCAGTACTTC
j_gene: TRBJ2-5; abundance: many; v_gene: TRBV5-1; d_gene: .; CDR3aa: CASSLYGQSQETQYF; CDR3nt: TGCGCCAGCAGCTTGTACGGGCAGAGCCAAGAGACCCAGTACTTC
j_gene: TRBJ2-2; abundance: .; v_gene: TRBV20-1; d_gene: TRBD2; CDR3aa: CSASRLAGGPVPGELFF; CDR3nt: TGCAGTGCGTCTAGACTAGCGGGAGGGCCAGTCCCCGGGGAGCTGTTTTTT
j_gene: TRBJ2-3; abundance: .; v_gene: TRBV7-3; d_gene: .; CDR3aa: CASSPPESRTDTQYF; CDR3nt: TGTGCCAGCAGCCCCCCTGAGTCCCGCACAGATACGCAGTATTTT
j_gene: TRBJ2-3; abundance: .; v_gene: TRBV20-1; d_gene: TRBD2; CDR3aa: CSARGQLAGVADTQYF; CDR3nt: TGCAGTGCTAGGGGACAACTAGCGGGAGTGGCAGATACGCAGTATTTT
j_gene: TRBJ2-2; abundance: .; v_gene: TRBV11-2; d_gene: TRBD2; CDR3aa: CASSLGLAGATGELFF; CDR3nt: TGTGCCAGCAGCCTGGGACTAGCGGGAGCCACCGGGGAGCTGTTTTTT
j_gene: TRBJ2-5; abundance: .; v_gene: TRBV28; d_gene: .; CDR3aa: CASSTTPSQGFQETQYF; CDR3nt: TGTGCCAGCAGTACCACACCTTCACAGGGATTCCAAGAGACCCAGTACTTC
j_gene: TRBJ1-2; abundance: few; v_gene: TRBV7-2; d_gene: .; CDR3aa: CASSPLETNYGYTF; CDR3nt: TGTGCCAGCAGCCCCCTCGAAACTAACTATGGCTACACCTTC
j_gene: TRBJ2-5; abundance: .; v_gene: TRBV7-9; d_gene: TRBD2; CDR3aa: CASSLARGTSQETQYF; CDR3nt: TGTGCCAGCAGCTTAGCGCGGGGGACTTCCCAAGAGACCCAGTACTTC
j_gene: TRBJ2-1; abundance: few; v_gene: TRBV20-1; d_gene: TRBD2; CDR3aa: CSAGGTSGRKVEEQFF; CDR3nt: TGCAGTGCTGGTGGGACTAGCGGGAGGAAGGTTGAAGAGCAGTTCTTC
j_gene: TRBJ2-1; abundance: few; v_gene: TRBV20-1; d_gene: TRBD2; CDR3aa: CSARLSSGMVNEQFF; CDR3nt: TGCAGTGCTAGACTATCTAGCGGGATGGTCAATGAGCAGTTCTTC
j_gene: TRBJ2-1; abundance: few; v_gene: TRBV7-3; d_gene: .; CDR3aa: CASSSRPKGSGGKGLQQFF; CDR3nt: TGTGCCAGCAGCTCGCGCCCTAAAGGTAGCGGAGGGAAGGGTTTGCAGCAGTTCTTC
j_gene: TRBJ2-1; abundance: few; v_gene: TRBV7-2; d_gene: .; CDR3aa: CASSFSPLNYNEQFF; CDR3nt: TGTGCCAGCAGCTTTTCGCCTCTAAACTACAATGAGCAGTTCTTC
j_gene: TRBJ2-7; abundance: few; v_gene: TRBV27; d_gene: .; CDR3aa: CASSLLTGTNPYEQYF; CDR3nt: TGTGCCAGCAGTTTACTAACCGGGACAAACCCCTACGAGCAGTACTTC
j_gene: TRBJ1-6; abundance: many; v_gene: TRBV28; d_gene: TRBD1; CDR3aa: CASFPTGVASPLHF; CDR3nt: TGTGCCAGCTTCCCTACAGGGGTCGCATCACCCCTCCACTTT
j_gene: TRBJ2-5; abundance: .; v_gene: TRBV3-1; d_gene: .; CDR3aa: CASSTQGQETQYF; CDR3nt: TGTGCCAGCAGCACCCAGGGGCAAGAGACCCAGTACTTC
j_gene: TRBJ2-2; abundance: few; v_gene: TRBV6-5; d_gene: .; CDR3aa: CASSYSIGSGGELFF; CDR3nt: TGTGCCAGCAGTTACTCGATTGGGAGTGGCGGGGAGCTGTTTTTT
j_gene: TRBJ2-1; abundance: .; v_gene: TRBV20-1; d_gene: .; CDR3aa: CSARDSASIVSYNEQFF; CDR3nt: TGCAGTGCTAGAGATTCGGCTAGCATTGTCTCCTACAATGAGCAGTTCTTC
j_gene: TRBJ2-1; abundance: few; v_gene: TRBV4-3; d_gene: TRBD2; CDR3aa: CASSQGGLGNEQFF; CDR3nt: TGCGCCAGCAGCCAGGGGGGACTAGGTAATGAGCAGTTCTTC
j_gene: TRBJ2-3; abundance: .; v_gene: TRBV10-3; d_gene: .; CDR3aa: CAISGSWELGDTQYF; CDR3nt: TGTGCCATCAGTGGGTCATGGGAGTTAGGAGATACGCAGTATTTT
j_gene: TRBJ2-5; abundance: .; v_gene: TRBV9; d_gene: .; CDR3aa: CASSVAPGWDAQETQYF; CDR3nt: TGTGCCAGCAGCGTAGCCCCGGGGTGGGACGCCCAAGAGACCCAGTACTTC
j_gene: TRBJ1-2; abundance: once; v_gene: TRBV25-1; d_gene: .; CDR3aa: CAGSERRYNYGYTF; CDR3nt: TGTGCCGGCAGTGAGAGACGTTATAACTATGGCTACACCTTC
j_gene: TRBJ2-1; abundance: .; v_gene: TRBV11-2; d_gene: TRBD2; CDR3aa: CASSSLAAGNEQFF; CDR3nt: TGTGCCAGCAGCTCTCTAGCGGCAGGCAATGAGCAGTTCTTC
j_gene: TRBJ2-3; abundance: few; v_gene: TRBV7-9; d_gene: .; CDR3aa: CASRTSRISPDTQYF; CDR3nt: TGTGCCAGCAGAACCTCCCGGATCTCCCCAGATACGCAGTATTTT
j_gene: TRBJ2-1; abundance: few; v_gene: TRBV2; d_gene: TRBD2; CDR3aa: CASSDASGVSGEQFF; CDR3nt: TGTGCCAGCAGTGATGCTAGCGGGGTCTCTGGTGAGCAGTTCTTC
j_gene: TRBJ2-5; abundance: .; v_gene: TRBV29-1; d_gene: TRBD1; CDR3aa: CSVEGAGWQETQYF; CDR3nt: TGCAGCGTCGAGGGGGCAGGGTGGCAAGAGACCCAGTACTTC
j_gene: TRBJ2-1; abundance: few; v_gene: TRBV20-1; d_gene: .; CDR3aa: CSAAQGVLYNEQFF; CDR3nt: TGCAGTGCTGCACAGGGAGTATTATACAATGAGCAGTTCTTC
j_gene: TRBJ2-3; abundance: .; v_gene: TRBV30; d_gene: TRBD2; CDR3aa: CAWSPAERGRTDTQYF; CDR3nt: TGTGCCTGGAGTCCCGCTGAGCGGGGGCGCACAGATACGCAGTATTTT
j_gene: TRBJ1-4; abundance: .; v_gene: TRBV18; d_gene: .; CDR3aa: CASSPPRQLNEKLFF; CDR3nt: TGTGCCAGCTCACCACCGAGGCAGCTTAATGAAAAACTGTTTTTT
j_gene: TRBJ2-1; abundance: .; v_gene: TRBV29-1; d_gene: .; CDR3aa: CSVEDWRESNEQFF; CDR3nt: TGCAGCGTTGAGGACTGGCGGGAAAGCAATGAGCAGTTCTTC
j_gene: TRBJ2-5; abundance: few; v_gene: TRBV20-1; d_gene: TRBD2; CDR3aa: CSAREAGTRFTETQYF; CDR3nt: TGCAGTGCTAGAGAGGCAGGGACTAGATTTACAGAGACCCAGTACTTC
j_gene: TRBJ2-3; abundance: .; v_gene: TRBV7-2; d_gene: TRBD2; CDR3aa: CASSHRSGVQYF; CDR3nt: TGTGCCAGCAGCCACCGTAGCGGGGTGCAGTATTTT
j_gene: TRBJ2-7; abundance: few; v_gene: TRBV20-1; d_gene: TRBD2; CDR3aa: CSARESSGRSEQYF; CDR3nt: TGCAGTGCTAGAGAGAGTAGCGGGAGGAGCGAGCAGTACTTC
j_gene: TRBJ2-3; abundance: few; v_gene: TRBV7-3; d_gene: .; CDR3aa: CASSLRVGGRADTQYF; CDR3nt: TGTGCCAGCAGCTTAAGAGTCGGGGGGCGCGCAGATACGCAGTATTTT
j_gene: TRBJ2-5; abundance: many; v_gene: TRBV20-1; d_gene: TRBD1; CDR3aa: CSAGKQGARETQYF; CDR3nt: TGCAGTGCTGGCAAACAGGGGGCAAGGGAGACCCAGTACTTC
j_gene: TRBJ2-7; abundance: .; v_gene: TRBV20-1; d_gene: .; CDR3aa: CSASHSTGEDEQYF; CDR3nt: TGCAGTGCTTCACACTCAACAGGGGAGGACGAGCAGTACTTC
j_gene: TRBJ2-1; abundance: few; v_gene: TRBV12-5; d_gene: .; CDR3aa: CASGSQYNEQFF; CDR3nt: TGTGCTAGTGGTTCCCAATACAATGAGCAGTTCTTC
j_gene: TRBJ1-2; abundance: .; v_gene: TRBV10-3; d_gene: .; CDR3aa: CAISTWGRSNGYTF; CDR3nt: TGTGCCATCAGTACTTGGGGCAGATCCAATGGCTACACCTTC
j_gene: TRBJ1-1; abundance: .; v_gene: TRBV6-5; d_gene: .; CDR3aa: CASGGPDTEAFF; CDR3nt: TGTGCCAGCGGGGGACCTGACACTGAAGCTTTCTTT
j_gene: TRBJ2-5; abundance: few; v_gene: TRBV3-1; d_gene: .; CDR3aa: CASSQESGGPTQYF; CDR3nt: TGTGCCAGCAGCCAAGAATCCGGGGGCCCGACCCAGTACTTC
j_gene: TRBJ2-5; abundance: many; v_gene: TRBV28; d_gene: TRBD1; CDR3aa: CASSDRAGQGQETQYF; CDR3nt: TGTGCCAGCAGCGACCGAGCCGGACAGGGACAAGAGACCCAGTACTTC
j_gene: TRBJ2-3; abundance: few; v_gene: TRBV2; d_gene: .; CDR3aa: CASSEVAKTDTQYF; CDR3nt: TGTGCCAGCAGTGAGGTAGCGAAGACAGATACGCAGTATTTT